This T cell receptor (beta chain) was found in a study of response to subunit inactivated influenza vaccine (dated by TCRdb to 2017 to 2018). Study-level background: Deep quantitative profiling of the T cell receptor repertoire was used in the study to follow responses to a trivalent subunit inactivated influenza vaccine.

The research as a whole found: The authors proposed that each seasonal influenza vaccination may bring in only a limited number of new T cells.

Library construction relied on RT-PCR. For sequencing, an Illumina HiSeq 2500 was employed. Through fastp at Q25 and MiXCR, TCRdb rebuilt clones from the public reads, retaining in-frame beta chains. Rows are unified per CDR3 protein, each entry keeping the most common DNA and genes. This sample is represented by hundreds of thousands of distinct CDR3 sequences; approximately 15% of them were singletons. Around 6.5% of the sample lies in the top ten. Regarding this clonotype: This clone's antigen is unknown. The record has no base qualities; no much larger clone is one base away.

After removal of 1 base from V and 4 bases from J, the junction retains 6 bases not matched to a gene. Taken from cysteine to phenylalanine, the CDR3 has 16 residues. This entry keeps only the CDR3 DNA: 48 bases, framed from base 1. CDR1 and CDR2 are read off the germline V gene as SGHVS and FQNEAQ. Specimen: PBMCs from blood, collected less than 15 days before vaccination. The chain is encoded by TRBV7-8 joined to TRBJ2-7, with 11 bases matching TRBD1. This receptor was obtained from a man between 50 and 59 years old who received an inactivated influenza vaccine. Donor details come from another sample of the same person, matched by shared clones. The CDR3 sequence is CASSLGGTGGRYEQYF. The nucleotide sequence is given as TGTGCCAGCAGCTTAGGCGGGACAGGGGGTAGGTACGAGCAGTACTTC. With all but the CDR3 taken from the reference TRBV7-8 and TRBJ2-7 genes, the full variable domain is: GAGVSQSPRYKVAKRGQDVALRCDPISGHVSLFWYQQALGQGPEFLTYFQNEAQLDKSGLPSDRFFAERPEGSVSTLKIQRTQQEDSAVYLCASSLGGTGGRYEQYFGPGTRLTVT.